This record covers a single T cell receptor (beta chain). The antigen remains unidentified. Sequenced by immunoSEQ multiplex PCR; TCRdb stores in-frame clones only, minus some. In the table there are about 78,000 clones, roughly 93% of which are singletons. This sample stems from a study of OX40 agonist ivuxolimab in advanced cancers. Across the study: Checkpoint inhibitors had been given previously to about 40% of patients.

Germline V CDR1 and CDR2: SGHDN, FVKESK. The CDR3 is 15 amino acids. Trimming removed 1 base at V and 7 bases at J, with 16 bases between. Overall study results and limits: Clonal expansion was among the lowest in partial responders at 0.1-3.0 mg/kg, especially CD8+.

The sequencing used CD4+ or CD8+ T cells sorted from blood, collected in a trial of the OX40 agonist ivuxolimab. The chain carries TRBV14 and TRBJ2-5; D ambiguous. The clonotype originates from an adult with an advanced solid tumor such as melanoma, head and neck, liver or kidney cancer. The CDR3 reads CASSQAGSGKGTQYF. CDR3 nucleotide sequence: TGTGCCAGCAGCCAAGCCGGCTCCGGCAAGGGGACCCAGTACTTC.